This TCR beta chain was captured in a study of T cell clonotyping in hematopoietic cell transplantation (dated by TCRdb to about 2021). For the study in its entirety: In the study, over a hundred blood samples were gathered from under 45 consecutive transplant recipients and their related donors. Recruitment of patients was conducted between 2015 and early 2017, and follow-up was continued until late 2020 or death.

The time point label of this sample denotes: 100 days after allo-HCT. Recipient blood was collected about 28 days before transplant and at days 30, 100 and 180 after transplant. Using Nuclei Lysis Solution, genomic DNA was extracted from unfractionated peripheral blood mononuclear cells that were either fresh or cryopreserved. This clone was detected only once. Which antigen it targets is not known. Base qualities are not at hand, and no much larger clone is one base apart. With the immunoSEQ assay, which is a bias-controlled multiplex PCR relying on V- and J-specific primers, TCR beta CDR3 regions were amplified from genomic DNA. A second PCR step added a proprietary barcode and Illumina adapter sequences to the CDR3 amplicons. An Illumina MiSeq instrument was used to sequence the CDR3 libraries. As for how the authors treated the data: immunoSEQ Analyzer 3.0 was used for export and quality control, with R Bioconductor and Immunarch used for downstream analyses. Only productive rearrangements in the normalized downsampled data set went into calculating the repertoire metrics. Clonotypes larger than 5 templates in the normalized cohort were defined as pathologically expanded. Repertoire diversity was measured with the Inverse Simpson Index. To capture all clonotypes, CMV-specificity analyses were performed on the non-normalized data set. TCRdb limited this immuneACCESS table to in-frame rearrangements with V and J called. A share of clones is missing; checked studies link under half to unresolved V genes, and the rest is unexplained. That table supplies the V and J calls and clone size; D and trimming were determined from the DNA. A total of 15,000 to 20,000 clones appear in this sample, under 90% of them only once. Together, the top ten hold roughly 4.2% of the sample.

Looking up the germline V gene yields CDR1 SGHDT and CDR2 YYEEEE. V is shortened by 0 bases, J by 4 bases, and the region joining them spans 14 bases. CDR3 length: 16 amino acids, cysteine to phenylalanine. The entry retains the CDR3 DNA only, 48 bases that are in frame from base 1. The paper's findings and limits, for the study overall: Only a small fraction of recipient repertoires overlapped donor repertoires, with over 95% appearing de novo at the given depth. After transplant, TCR diversity in recipients dropped, and pathologically expanded clonotypes climbed progressively between day 30 and day 180. Donor and pretransplant recipient Inverse Simpson Index values predicted broader posttransplant TCR repertoire diversity. Sample size was limited, and cells were not sorted, so CD4 and CD8 repertoire contributions could not be separated.

The receptor comes from a male patient between 60 and 69 years old who had an allogeneic stem cell transplant from a related donor, so the T cells may come from the graft donor. Some clones in this sample may be carry-over from other donors' samples. Recombination connected TRBV5-6 to TRBJ2-1; tentative D gene TRBD2, with 6 bases matching. This specimen consisted of PBMCs, obtained 100 days after allogeneic stem cell transplant. CDR3 region: CASSLDPLSGYNEQFF. DNA sequence: TGTGCCAGCAGCTTGGACCCCCTTAGCGGTTACAATGAGCAGTTCTTC.